The 22 T cell receptor beta chains given below trace back to one sample, sequenced in a study of T cell repertoires in cytomegalovirus infection. No cognate antigen is known for these TCRs. TCRdb fed the reads into MiXCR, producing one record per CDR3 protein. The repertoire holds 700,000 to 950,000 distinct CDR3 sequences, with about 31% as singletons. Sequencing used cultured CD8+ T cells from PBMCs, obtained from culture after CMV antigen stimulation. These receptors all stem from a human donor in good health (CMV status not recorded). Some clones in this sample may be carry-over from other donors' samples.

This clonotype turned up a few times. This chain connects TRBV10-3 to TRBJ2-7, with TRBD2 as a possible D gene (5 bases). The V and J ends lost 4 bases and 2 bases respectively, with 15 bases between them. The CDR3 consists of 15 residues. Germline V gene sequence: CDR1 ENHRY, CDR2 SYGVKD. The CDR3 DNA reads TGTGCCATCAGTGTATTCTCGAGGGAGACCTACGAGCAGTACTTC. Translated: CAISVFSRETYEQYF.

J is TRBJ2-1 and V is TRBV6-1, with D possibly matching TRBD2 (6 bases). CDR1 MNHNS and CDR2 SASEGT come from the germline V gene. The CDR3 extends over 12 amino acids. Trimming removed 7 bases from V and 9 bases from J, with 13 bases in between. As DNA, the CDR3 is TGTGCCAGCACAGGGAGGCGGGGTGAGCAGTTCTTC. The encoded protein is CASTGRRGEQFF.

As for this clonotype: The CDR3 does not close with the conserved phenylalanine or tryptophan, likely indicating a read error. The V and J genes are TRBV7-3 and TRBJ2-3, with 11 bases lining up with TRBD2. The CDR3 has 17 amino acids. Trimming took 5 bases from V and 1 from J; bases not matched to a gene: 8. Germline V gene sequence: CDR1 SGHTA, CDR2 FQGTGA. Written as DNA, the CDR3 is TGTGCCAGCAGCCCGCCCCCGGGACTAGCGGGCACAGATACGCAGTATTAT. This codes for CASSPPPGLAGTDTQYY.

The J gene is TRBJ2-3, the V gene TRBV7-9; either TRBD1 or TRBD2 may fit D (6 bases each). The CDR3 has 16 amino acids. Germline CDR1 and CDR2: SEHNR and FQNEAQ (reference sequence). Trimming shortened V by 2 bases and J by 2 bases, and 14 bases separated the two germline ends. The CDR3 nucleotides are TGTGCCAGCAGCTTAAGCGACAGGAGGGCCACAGATACGCAGTATTTT. Translating gives CASSLSDRRATDTQYF.

This chain connects TRBV29-1 to TRBJ2-7, with a possible D match to TRBD1 (6 bases). Germline CDR1 reads SQVTM; CDR2 reads ANQGSEA. The V and J ends lost 5 bases and 4 bases respectively, with 12 bases between them. This CDR3 has 12 amino acids. CDR3 in DNA: TGCAGCGTTCCCGCAGGGGAATACGAGCAGTACTTC. Translated: CSVPAGEYEQYF.

Of note for this clonotype: Germline and junction disagree at one end, which may indicate a read error. The chain has TRBV7-7 and TRBJ2-1, with 15 bases matching TRBD2. This CDR3 comprises 16 residues. Germline V gene data show CDR1 as SSHAT and CDR2 as FNYEAQ (reference sequence). CDR3 protein: CASSGGLAGGPSEQFF. The CDR3 DNA sequence: TGTGCTAGCAGCGGCGGACTAGCGGGGGGGCCGTCTGAGCAGTTCTTC.

This clonotype was observed a handful of times. The rearrangement links TRBV6-5 to TRBJ2-1; 8 bases are a match to TRBD2. Germline assignment: CDR1 MNHEY and CDR2 SVGAGI. With V trimmed by 7 bases and J by 2 bases, 4 bases remained unmatched. The CDR3 covers 14 residues. CDR3 residues: CASNKAGAYNEQFF. The CDR3 region has the DNA TGTGCCAGCAACAAAGCGGGGGCCTACAATGAGCAGTTCTTC.

This clonotype was observed a few times. This rearrangement joins TRBV7-2 to TRBJ2-1, with 8 nucleotides matching TRBD1. The CDR3 length is 13 residues. Looked up from germline, CDR1 is SGHTA and CDR2 is FQGNSA. The ends lost 3 bases at V and 9 bases at J; junction bases unmatched: 4. The CDR3 is CASSLNQGAEQFF. CDR3 nucleotides: TGTGCCAGCAGCTTGAATCAGGGGGCTGAGCAGTTCTTC. Variable domain in full (rest from reference TRBV7-2 and TRBJ2-1): GAGVSQSPSNKVTEKGKDVELRCDPISGHTALYWYRQSLGQGLEFLIYFQGNSAPDKSGLPSDRFSAERTGGSVSTLTIQRTQQEDSAVYLCASSLNQGAEQFFGPGTRLTVL.

This chain joins TRBV4-1 and TRBJ1-2; D not certain. This CDR3 spans 12 amino acids. Trimming removed 5 bases from V and 8 bases from J, with 12 bases in between. Germline V gene data show CDR1 as MGHRA and CDR2 as YSYEKL. The CDR3 nucleotides are TGCGCCAGCAGCTTGACGGCGGAAGGCTACACCTTC. Translating gives CASSLTAEGYTF.

The V call is TRBV6-5, the J call TRBJ1-4; 7 bases fit TRBD1. The trim removed 0 bases at V and 7 bases at J, leaving 14 bases unmatched. Germline V gene sequence: CDR1 MNHEY, CDR2 SVGAGI. The CDR3 has 18 amino acids. The CDR3 spells CASSYSAGIGGQSEKLFF. CDR3 nucleotides: TGTGCCAGCAGTTACTCGGCAGGGATTGGGGGACAGAGTGAAAAACTGTTTTTT.

The chain has TRBV5-1 and TRBJ1-2; D gene ambiguous. Germline V gene sequence: CDR1 SGHRS, CDR2 YFSETQ. Trimming shortened V by 0 bases and J by 8 bases, and 11 bases separated the two germline ends. The CDR3 extends over 13 amino acids. The CDR3 DNA follows: TGCGCCAGCAGCTTGGACAGCTTCCTGGGCTACACCTTC. This translates into CASSLDSFLGYTF.

As regards this clonotype: A read error may be the cause here, since a much bigger clone is one base away. The chain joins TRBV7-8 to TRBJ1-1; D gene ambiguous. CDR3 length: 15 residues. The V end was cut by 8 bases, the J end by 1 base, with 17 bases between. The germline V gene encodes CDR1 SGHVS and CDR2 FQNEAQ. CDR3 DNA sequence: TGTGCCAGCTGCTACCCTCGAAGGACGAACACTGAAGCTTTCTTT. Translation: CASCYPRRTNTEAFF.

The V call is TRBV12-3 or TRBV12-4, the J call TRBJ2-3; 13 bases agree with TRBD2. The CDR3 length is 19 residues. V trimming: 3 bases; J trimming: 0 bases; junction bases outside the gene matches: 9. The CDR3 sequence: CASSFMPGLAGPSTDTQYF. CDR3 coding DNA: TGTGCCAGCAGTTTTATGCCGGGACTAGCGGGGCCTAGCACAGATACGCAGTATTTT.

This sequence joins TRBV12-3 or TRBV12-4 and TRBJ2-2; 9 bases agree with TRBD1. The CDR3 is made up of 16 amino acids. Trimming removed 7 bases from V and 5 bases from J; junction bases left unmatched: 11. CDR3 nucleotide sequence: TGTGCCAGCACCCCACCGGGACAGGGTAGAACCGGGGAGCTGTTTTTT. It codes for CASTPPGQGRTGELFF.

The J gene is TRBJ1-2, the V gene TRBV27; possibly TRBD1 for D (6 bases). CDR1 MNHEY and CDR2 SMNVEV come from the germline V gene (reference sequence). This CDR3 contains 15 residues. Deletions cut 5 bases from V and 4 bases from J, with 17 bases between. For the CDR3, the DNA is TGTGCCAGCAGTCCGACCCCGGGACACCTCTATGGCTACACCTTC. Its protein product is CASSPTPGHLYGYTF.

The chain uses TRBV9 and TRBJ2-5, with D uncertain. Trimming left V 5 bases short and J 3 bases short, with 17 bases between. CDR3 length equals 15 residues. From germline, CDR1 is SGDLS and CDR2 YYNGEE. The CDR3 spells CASSKIPAAKETQYF. In nucleotides, the CDR3 is TGTGCCAGCAGTAAAATACCTGCCGCGAAAGAGACCCAGTACTTC.

This clonotype has just a few counts. The V and J genes are TRBV10-3 and TRBJ2-1; 14 nucleotides match TRBD2. The CDR3 totals 17 residues. Looked up from germline, CDR1 is ENHRY and CDR2 is SYGVKD. The junction had 5 bases not matched to a gene; V was cut back by 7 bases and J by 0 bases. For the CDR3, the DNA is TGTGCCATCAAGAGACTAGCGGGGGGGAGCTCCTACAATGAGCAGTTCTTC. This translates into CAIKRLAGGSSYNEQFF.

V and J are TRBV5-4 and TRBJ2-7; D could derive from TRBD1 or TRBD2 (5 bases each). This CDR3 is 14 amino acids long. Between the trimmed V and J ends, which lost 2 bases and 9 bases, there was a span of 18 bases. Germline CDR1 reads SGHNT; CDR2 reads YYREEE (reference sequence). The CDR3 region has the DNA TGTGCCAGCAGCTTTCCGGATGAGGGGCAGGGGCAGTACTTC. It yields the protein CASSFPDEGQGQYF.

At least ten counts were recorded for this clonotype. This chain uses TRBV7-6 with TRBJ2-1, with D tentatively TRBD1 or TRBD2 (6 bases each). Deletions cut 10 bases from V and 9 bases from J, with 16 bases between. The CDR3 consists of 12 residues. Germline values: CDR1 SGHVS, CDR2 FNYEAQ. The CDR3 reads CATKGGGGEQFF. In nucleotides, the CDR3 is TGTGCCACAAAGGGGGGAGGTGGTGAGCAGTTCTTC. Complete variable domain (other parts from reference TRBV7-6 and TRBJ2-1): GAGVSQSPRYKVTKRGQDVALRCDPISGHVSLYWYRQALGQGPEFLTYFNYEAQQDKSGLPNDRFSAERPEGSISTLTIQRTEQRDSAMYRCATKGGGGEQFFGPGTRLTVL.

There are a few counts of this clonotype. The chain links TRBV7-9 to TRBJ2-2; tentatively, D is TRBD1 (6 bases). There are 15 residues in the CDR3. The ends were cut back, 3 bases at V and 6 bases at J, with 14 bases in the middle. The germline V gene has CDR1 SEHNR and CDR2 FQNEAQ (reference sequence). CDR3 coding DNA: TGTGCCAGCAGCTTCAAGGGACATTTCGCCGGGGAGCTGTTTTTT. Amino acid sequence: CASSFKGHFAGELFF.

Details on this clonotype: A single base separates this from a much larger clone, so it may be a read error. V is TRBV7-6 and J is TRBJ2-1; D remains ambiguous. The V gene's germline CDR1 is SGHVS and CDR2 FNYEAQ. The CDR3 is made up of 13 amino acids. The germline V and J ends were trimmed by 4 bases and 4 bases, with 8 bases remaining between them. The CDR3 region has the DNA TGTGCCAGCAGCTCCCTCCTTTACAATGAGCAGTTCTTC. Encoded protein: CASSSLLYNEQFF.

This chain connects TRBV12-5 to TRBJ1-1; 7 nucleotides line up with TRBD1. Germline CDR1 LGHNT, CDR2 FRNRAP. This CDR3 is 13 amino acids long. Trimming cost V 9 bases and J 5 bases; bases outside gene matches: 9. This chain's CDR3 is CASRSGGWTEAFF. In DNA, the CDR3 is TGTGCTAGCCGTTCAGGGGGATGGACTGAAGCTTTCTTT.